Below are 17 T cell receptor beta chains sequenced from a single sample in a study of blood T cell repertoires in COVID-19. Sequencing used immunoSEQ multiplex PCR; TCRdb keeps in-frame clones, though not all of them. Of roughly 250,000 clones in the sample, more than 70% are singletons; the top ten hold 2.3%. The sequencing input was peripheral blood. All receptors come from a woman aged 45-59 years with acute or convalescent COVID-19.

The rearrangement links TRBV5-4 to TRBJ2-2, with D tentatively TRBD2 (5 bases). The length of the CDR3 is 16 residues. Germline CDR1 reads SGHNT; CDR2 reads YYREEE (reference sequence). The ends were cut back, 0 bases at V and 2 bases at J, with 11 bases in the middle. The CDR3 DNA follows: TGTGCCAGCAGCTTGGCCGAGACTATCAACACCGGGGAGCTGTTTTTT. Its protein product is CASSLAETINTGELFF.

The chain uses TRBV7-9 and TRBJ2-1, with D perhaps matching TRBD2 (6 bases). Germline-derived CDR1 and CDR2 are SEHNR and FQNEAQ (reference sequence). The length of the CDR3 is 15 residues. The V gene lost 3 bases and the J gene lost 8 bases, with 17 bases spanning the gap. CDR3 DNA: TGTGCCAGCAGCTTGGAGGGAGCCTTCGGGGATGAGCAGTTCTTC. Translating gives CASSLEGAFGDEQFF.

The CDR3: CASSIAGNEQFF. CDR3 nucleotides: TGTGCCAGTAGTATTGCGGGGAATGAGCAGTTCTTC. The chain is built from TRBV19 and TRBJ2-1, with D perhaps TRBD2 (6 bases). This CDR3 spans 12 amino acids. The ends were cut back, 3 bases at V and 7 bases at J, with 7 bases in the middle. The V gene's germline CDR1 is LNHDA and CDR2 SQIVND (reference sequence).

The chain combines TRBV5-4 with TRBJ2-5, with 10 bases lining up with TRBD2. V dropped 4 bases and J dropped 3; count of bases not matched to a gene: 3. From germline, CDR1 is SGHNT and CDR2 YYREEE (reference sequence). There are 14 residues in the CDR3. The CDR3 loop is CASSKGLAEETQYF. The CDR3 DNA reads TGTGCCAGCAGCAAAGGACTAGCGGAAGAGACCCAGTACTTC.

The chain combines TRBV28 with TRBJ2-1; 7 bases match TRBD2. The germline CDR1 and CDR2 sequences are MDHEN and SYDVKM. V lost 4 bases and J lost 0; bases outside the gene matches: 6. The CDR3 spans 16 residues. The DNA for the CDR3 is TGTGCCAGCAGTTCGATTAGCGGGCGCTCCTACAATGAGCAGTTCTTC. This sequence encodes CASSSISGRSYNEQFF.

This chain uses TRBV19 with TRBJ1-5; TRBD1 might be the D (6 bases). The CDR3 loop spans 15 amino acids. The ends were cut back, 4 bases at V and 5 bases at J, with 15 bases in the middle. Germline CDR1 LNHDA, CDR2 SQIVND (reference sequence). CDR3 DNA: TGTGCCAGTAGTACGGGACACGGGGTGTATCAGCCCCAGCATTTT. Translation gives CASSTGHGVYQPQHF.

The chain combines TRBV12-3 or TRBV12-4 with TRBJ1-2; 7 bases match TRBD1. The length of the CDR3 is 13 residues. The V and J ends lost 6 bases and 7 bases, in that order; junction bases with no gene match: 8. As DNA, the CDR3 is TGTGCCAGCAGCCCCAGGGGGATGCTTGGCTACACCTTC. It translates to CASSPRGMLGYTF.

The DNA of the CDR3 is TGTGCCAGCAGCTTAGTCCCGGGGTTAAACACCGGGGAGCTGTTTTTT. Its protein is CASSLVPGLNTGELFF. The V call is TRBV7-2, the J call TRBJ2-2; maybe TRBD2 (5 bases). The CDR3 length is 16 residues. CDR1 and CDR2 (germline): SGHTA, FQGNSA. The ends were cut back, 1 base at V and 2 bases at J, with 11 bases in the middle.

This chain connects TRBV28 to TRBJ1-4, with TRBD1 matching over 10 bases. There are 16 residues in the CDR3. V dropped 5 bases and J dropped 7; count of bases not matched to a gene: 10. Germline lookup yields CDR1 MDHEN and CDR2 SYDVKM. For the CDR3, the DNA is TGTGCCAGCAGTACTCCGGGACAGGGGTTTGGTGAAAAACTGTTTTTT. Translating it yields CASSTPGQGFGEKLFF.

The rearrangement joins TRBV7-9 to TRBJ2-3, with TRBD2 matching over 13 bases. The germline V gene has CDR1 SEHNR and CDR2 FQNEAQ (reference sequence). J was trimmed by 1 base and V by 5 bases; bases with no gene match: 3. This CDR3 has 16 amino acids. The CDR3 loop reads CASSPGTSGGTDTQYF. The CDR3 coding sequence is TGTGCCAGCAGCCCGGGGACTAGCGGGGGCACAGATACGCAGTATTTT. Combining the CDR3 with reference TRBV7-9 and TRBJ2-3 gives the whole variable domain DTGVSQNPRHKITKRGQNVTFRCDPISEHNRLYWYRQTLGQGPEFLTYFQNEAQLEKSRLLSDRFSAERPKGSFSTLEIQRTEQGDSAMYLCASSPGTSGGTDTQYFGPGTRLTVL.

The genes are TRBV7-2 and TRBJ2-5; 7 bases are a match to TRBD1. Unmatched junction bases numbered 7, after V lost 5 bases and J lost 4 bases. The CDR3 is made up of 14 amino acids. CDR1 and CDR2 from the germline V gene are SGHTA and FQGNSA. This CDR3 reads CASSARQGPETQYF. The CDR3 DNA follows: TGTGCCAGCAGCGCGAGACAGGGCCCAGAGACCCAGTACTTC.

The chain recombines TRBV19 with TRBJ2-3, with D maybe TRBD2 (6 bases). V shed 5 bases and J shed 6 bases, with 18 bases lying between them. The CDR3 contains 15 residues. Germline lookup yields CDR1 LNHDA and CDR2 SQIVND (reference sequence). Here the CDR3 DNA reads TGTGCCAGTAGTGCCCGGGAGAAGAGGGGCGATACGCAGTATTTT. It yields the protein CASSAREKRGDTQYF. The full variable domain, rest sourced from reference TRBV19 and TRBJ2-3, is DGGITQSPKYLFRKEGQNVTLSCEQNLNHDAMYWYRQDPGQGLRLIYYSQIVNDFQKGDIAEGYSVSREKKESFPLTVTSAQKNPTAFYLCASSAREKRGDTQYFGPGTRLTVL.

This clone appeared a few times. The V and J genes are TRBV5-1 and TRBJ2-1, with 11 bases lining up with TRBD2. Looked up from germline, CDR1 is SGHRS and CDR2 is YFSETQ. CDR3 length equals 16 residues. V gave up 3 bases and J gave up 4 bases; unmatched junction bases: 6. This CDR3 is CASSSTGTSGYNEQFF. The DNA of the CDR3 is TGCGCCAGCAGCTCTACCGGGACTAGCGGTTACAATGAGCAGTTCTTC.

The chain links TRBV6-6 to TRBJ1-1; D possibly corresponds to TRBD1 (6 bases). Germline lookup yields CDR1 MNHNY and CDR2 SVGAGI (reference sequence). The CDR3 runs to 16 residues. V was shortened by 6 bases and J by 0 bases, with 17 bases between the two germline ends. Here the CDR3 reads CASSSPPGHLNTEAFF. The CDR3 DNA reads TGTGCCAGCAGCTCACCTCCGGGACACCTGAACACTGAAGCTTTCTTT.

This chain connects TRBV19 to TRBJ1-4, with TRBD1 matching over 10 bases. Germline CDR1 is LNHDA and CDR2 is SQIVND (reference sequence). V lost 5 bases to trimming and J lost 5 bases; unmatched junction nucleotides: 5. CDR3 size: 15 residues. CDR3 in amino acids: CASSVRQGANEKLFF. The CDR3 DNA is TGTGCCAGTAGTGTTCGACAGGGGGCAAATGAAAAACTGTTTTTT.

This chain links TRBV7-9 with TRBJ1-4; 8 bases agree with TRBD1. From germline, CDR1 is SEHNR and CDR2 FQNEAQ (reference sequence). This CDR3 has 14 amino acids. The V and J ends lost 5 bases and 8 bases, in that order; junction bases with no gene match: 7. CDR3 nucleotide sequence: TGTGCCAGCAGCCAGGGACAGGTCGGGGAAAAACTGTTTTTT. Translating it yields CASSQGQVGEKLFF.

The V call is TRBV2, the J call TRBJ2-1; TRBD2 agrees at 14 bases. V lost 10 bases to trimming and J lost 0 bases; unmatched junction nucleotides: 8. Germline V CDR1 and CDR2: SNHLY, FYNNEI. The CDR3 is made up of 17 amino acids. Written as DNA, the CDR3 is TGTGCCAACCTTCGGACTAGCGGGAGGAGCTCCTACAATGAGCAGTTCTTC. It encodes CANLRTSGRSSYNEQFF. The complete variable domain, with remaining parts taken from reference TRBV2 and TRBJ2-1, reads EPEVTQTPSHQVTQMGQEVILRCVPISNHLYFYWYRQILGQKVEFLVSFYNNEISEKSEIFDDQFSVERPDGSNFTLKIRSTKLEDSAMYFCANLRTSGRSSYNEQFFGPGTRLTVL.